Below, 2 T cell receptor beta chains from the same sample are listed, as sequenced in a study of shared clonotypes between healthy human individuals (dated by TCRdb to about 2020). Receptor amplification or capture employed the immunoSEQ multiplex PCR assay. This is the immuneACCESS table as TCRdb keeps it, with only in-frame sequences that have V and J called. A part of the clones is gone; compared with another copy, unresolved V genes explain less than half, and the rest is unexplained. The sample includes fewer than 1.6 million clones, with approximately 98.5% observed a single time. Of the sample, roughly 0.36% is held by the ten largest clones. The sequenced material came from naive CD4+ T cells sorted from blood. Explained via the paper, the cell subset or site label denotes: CD45RA+ positively selected. The origin of the receptors is a man aged 30-40 years in good health.

This CDR3 reads CASSSLGANYGYTF. CDR3 bases: TGTGCCAGCAGTTCCCTGGGGGCTAACTATGGCTACACCTTC. The rearrangement links TRBV9 to TRBJ1-2, with a tentative D call TRBD1 (5 bases). The ends were cut back, 5 bases at V and 0 bases at J, with 11 bases in the middle. The CDR3 has 14 amino acids. Germline CDR1 is SGDLS and CDR2 is YYNGEE.

Concerning this clone: The same CDR3 arises from other DNA sequences in this sample as well. CDR3 amino acids: CASSQGLGETQYF. The CDR3 DNA is TGTGCCAGCAGCCAAGGCCTCGGAGAGACCCAGTACTTC. This rearrangement joins TRBV14 to TRBJ2-5, with D unresolved. V shed 1 base and J shed 4 bases, with 7 bases lying between them. This CDR3 has 13 residues. Per germline, CDR1 SGHDN and CDR2 FVKESK. The variable domain in full, with the rest retrieved from reference TRBV14 and TRBJ2-5, is EAGVTQFPSHSVIEKGQTVTLRCDPISGHDNLYWYRRVMGKEIKFLLHFVKESKQDESGMPNNRFLAERTGGTYSTLKVQPAELEDSGVYFCASSQGLGETQYFGPGTRLLVL.